The 25 T cell receptor beta chains below all came from one sample that was sequenced in a study of T cell responses to AZD1222 COVID-19 vaccine. Measured with immunoSEQ multiplex PCR; TCRdb has only the in-frame clones, and not every one. The table records about 150,000 clones, over 75% of them present only once. The sample in question was peripheral blood, obtained 28 days after the second AZD1222 dose. The receptors here all came from an adult who received the AZD1222 COVID-19 vaccine.

The chain joins TRBV5-1 to TRBJ2-1, with TRBD2 identical over 8 bases. The J segment lost 3 bases and the V segment lost 1 base, leaving 3 bases of the junction unmatched. There are 15 residues in the CDR3. The germline gives CDR1 SGHRS, CDR2 YFSETQ. The CDR3 DNA is TGCGCCAGCAGCTTGATTAGCGGGAACTACAATGAGCAGTTCTTC. Protein product: CASSLISGNYNEQFF. Combining the CDR3 with reference TRBV5-1 and TRBJ2-1 gives the whole variable domain KAGVTQTPRYLIKTRGQQVTLSCSPISGHRSVSWYQQTPGQGLQFLFEYFSETQRNKGNFPGRFSGRQFSNSRSEMNVSTLELGDSALYLCASSLISGNYNEQFFGPGTRLTVL.

As regards this clone: The sample contains more than one DNA sequence encoding this CDR3. The chain uses TRBV5-1 and TRBJ2-7; no definite D call. CDR3 length equals 11 residues. Germline CDR1 and CDR2: SGHRS and YFSETQ. V gave up 5 bases and J gave up 3 bases, with 6 bases separating them. CDR3 coding DNA: TGCGCCAGCAGTCTCGACTACGAGCAGTACTTC. This sequence encodes CASSLDYEQYF. Supplemented by reference TRBV5-1 and TRBJ2-7, the full variable domain reads KAGVTQTPRYLIKTRGQQVTLSCSPISGHRSVSWYQQTPGQGLQFLFEYFSETQRNKGNFPGRFSGRQFSNSRSEMNVSTLELGDSALYLCASSLDYEQYFGPGTRLTVT.

V and J are TRBV4-2 and TRBJ2-3; D might be TRBD2 (5 bases). CDR1 and CDR2 (germline): LGHNA, YNFKEQ. The CDR3 is 15 amino acids. Trimming took 1 base from V and 4 from J, leaving 12 bases between them. The CDR3, as DNA: TGTGCCAGCAGCCAAGGACTACCCGGCGCAGATACGCAGTATTTT. Its translation: CASSQGLPGADTQYF.

The chain combines TRBV6-5 with TRBJ2-5; 7 nucleotides agree with TRBD1. CDR1 and CDR2 from the germline V gene are MNHEY and SVGAGI. The CDR3 runs to 16 residues. The ends lost 3 bases at V and 7 bases at J; junction bases unmatched: 14. The CDR3 is CASSYLPGQIFGTQYF. CDR3 nucleotide sequence: TGTGCCAGCAGTTATTTACCGGGACAGATTTTTGGGACCCAGTACTTC.

V usage is TRBV27 and J usage is TRBJ2-1, with D hard to call. Per germline, CDR1 MNHEY and CDR2 SMNVEV (reference sequence). Deletions cut 6 bases from V and 4 bases from J, with 4 bases between. This CDR3 is 11 amino acids long. CDR3 amino acids: CASRIYNEQFF. The DNA for the CDR3 is TGTGCCAGCAGGATATACAATGAGCAGTTCTTC.

CDR3 bases: TGTGCCAGCAGCTTAGCGGGCGCGCAGGGCTACACCTTC. Its translation: CASSLAGAQGYTF. The rearrangement joins TRBV7-6 to TRBJ1-2; D is uncertain. The CDR3 loop spans 13 amino acids. In germline, CDR1 is SGHVS, CDR2 FNYEAQ. The ends were cut back, 0 bases at V and 8 bases at J, with 10 bases in the middle.

The chain couples TRBV6-5 to TRBJ1-1; the D is unclear. This CDR3 has 13 residues. V shed 4 bases and J shed 2 bases, with 8 bases lying between them. Germline loops: CDR1 MNHEY, CDR2 SVGAGI. This chain's CDR3 is CASSSFRNTEAFF. In DNA form, the CDR3 reads TGTGCCAGCAGTTCGTTCAGAAACACTGAAGCTTTCTTT.

The chain employs TRBV7-9 and TRBJ1-4, with D unresolved. The CDR3 has 17 residues. CDR1 and CDR2 from the germline V gene are SEHNR and FQNEAQ (reference sequence). Trimming took off 1 base at V and 5 bases at J, with 17 bases between the two ends. The CDR3, as DNA: TGTGCCAGCAGCTTAGTTGGTCTTAGGGCTGAGAATGAAAAACTGTTTTTT. Residues: CASSLVGLRAENEKLFF.

The CDR3 region is CASSVGLAGAYEQYF. The CDR3 bases are TGCGCCAGCAGCGTGGGACTAGCGGGTGCCTACGAGCAGTACTTC. The rearrangement uses TRBV5-1 and TRBJ2-7; the match to TRBD2 covers 12 bases. V was clipped by 4 bases and J by 2 bases; unmatched bases: 4. The CDR3 is made up of 15 amino acids. Looked up from germline, CDR1 is SGHRS and CDR2 is YFSETQ.

The chain is built from TRBV5-1 and TRBJ2-3, with D unclear. The CDR3 runs 13 residues. Germline V gene sequence: CDR1 SGHRS, CDR2 YFSETQ. V lost 2 bases and J 4 bases, leaving 8 bases between the germline ends. The CDR3 loop reads CASSFLVSDTQYF. The DNA of the CDR3 is TGCGCCAGCAGCTTTTTAGTGTCAGATACGCAGTATTTT.

The chain links TRBV5-1 to TRBJ1-2; 8 nucleotides align to TRBD1. The J segment lost 4 bases and the V segment lost 4 bases, leaving 9 bases of the junction unmatched. The V gene's germline CDR1 is SGHRS and CDR2 YFSETQ. This CDR3 region has 15 residues. CDR3 sequence reads: CASSPGQGPGYGYTF. Written as DNA, the CDR3 is TGCGCCAGCAGCCCCGGACAGGGCCCTGGCTATGGCTACACCTTC. The entire variable domain, with the rest obtained from reference TRBV5-1 and TRBJ1-2, is as follows: KAGVTQTPRYLIKTRGQQVTLSCSPISGHRSVSWYQQTPGQGLQFLFEYFSETQRNKGNFPGRFSGRQFSNSRSEMNVSTLELGDSALYLCASSPGQGPGYGYTFGSGTRLTVV.

The table lists this clone with a count of one. The chain uses TRBV19 and TRBJ2-7, with TRBD2 identical over 8 bases. The CDR3 spans 18 residues. After removal of 9 bases from V and 0 bases from J, the junction contained 19 bases not matched to a gene. Germline CDR1 reads LNHDA; CDR2 reads SQIVND (reference sequence). The CDR3 spells CASAVGTRTTPSSYEQYF. The CDR3 DNA reads as TGTGCCAGCGCGGTGGGGACTAGAACCACCCCTAGCTCCTACGAGCAGTACTTC.

This chain connects TRBV27 to TRBJ2-2, with 12 bases lining up with TRBD2. The CDR3 length is 16 residues. V dropped 3 bases and J dropped 7; count of bases not matched to a gene: 6. Germline assignment: CDR1 MNHEY and CDR2 SMNVEV (reference sequence). CDR3 sequence (DNA): TGTGCCAGCAGTTTGAGGAGACTAGCGGGAGTCGGGGAGCTGTTTTTT. Protein product: CASSLRRLAGVGELFF.

The chain links TRBV29-1 to TRBJ1-1; D is uncertain. V lost 7 bases to trimming and J lost 5 bases, with 17 bases between them. This CDR3 contains 13 residues. Germline lookup yields CDR1 SQVTM and CDR2 ANQGSEA. The CDR3 protein is CSAVWPLRTEAFF. The DNA of the CDR3 is TGCAGCGCCGTCTGGCCCCTGAGGACTGAAGCTTTCTTT.

This sequence joins TRBV27 and TRBJ2-1; D is ambiguous. Germline CDR1 and CDR2: MNHEY and SMNVEV (reference sequence). The CDR3 is made up of 16 amino acids. Trimming took off 2 bases at V and 7 bases at J, with 18 bases between the two ends. The CDR3 here is CASSLIGFGQLNEQFF. Here the CDR3 DNA reads TGTGCCAGCAGTTTAATTGGTTTCGGGCAGCTTAATGAGCAGTTCTTC.

This rearrangement joins TRBV10-3 to TRBJ2-7, with D perhaps TRBD2 (5 bases). CDR1 and CDR2 (germline): ENHRY, SYGVKD. V shed 0 bases and J shed 2 bases, with 11 bases lying between them. The CDR3 is 15 residues long. The CDR3 DNA reads TGTGCCATCAGTGAGTCAGGCGGGCCAGCCTACGAGCAGTACTTC. Translation gives CAISESGGPAYEQYF.

This chain links TRBV14 with TRBJ2-7; 7 nucleotides align to TRBD2. The CDR3 totals 13 residues. After removal of 5 bases from V and 5 bases from J, the junction contained 6 bases not matched to a gene. Germline assignment: CDR1 SGHDN and CDR2 FVKESK. CDR3: CASSLGGPNEQYF. The CDR3 DNA reads as TGTGCCAGCAGCTTGGGAGGGCCAAACGAGCAGTACTTC.

The chain joins TRBV12-5 to TRBJ1-1; the D gene is possibly TRBD1 (5 bases). This CDR3 has 14 residues. Germline V gene data show CDR1 as LGHNT and CDR2 as FRNRAP. The V and J ends lost 3 bases and 4 bases respectively, with 12 bases between them. For the CDR3, the DNA is TGTGCTAGTGGTTTAGACGGGGGGGTCACTGAAGCTTTCTTT. Translating it yields CASGLDGGVTEAFF. The full variable domain, its missing parts supplied by reference TRBV12-5 and TRBJ1-1, is DARVTQTPRHKVTEMGQEVTMRCQPILGHNTVFWYRQTMMQGLELLAYFRNRAPLDDSGMPKDRFSAEMPDATLATLKIQPSEPRDSAVYFCASGLDGGVTEAFFGQGTRLTVV.

This rearrangement joins TRBV3-1 (or the pseudogene TRBV3-2) to TRBJ2-3; D unresolved. Germline V gene sequence: CDR1 LGHDT, CDR2 YNNKEL (reference sequence). This CDR3 contains 14 residues. The V end was cut by 0 bases, the J end by 6 bases, with 10 bases between. CDR3 bases: TGTGCCAGCAGCCAAGATATAGAAGAGGATACGCAGTATTTT. This sequence encodes CASSQDIEEDTQYF.

The chain employs TRBV15 and TRBJ2-2, with 7 bases fitting TRBD2. Germline-derived CDR1 and CDR2 are LNHNV and YYDKDF (reference sequence). Unmatched junction bases numbered 5, after V lost 7 bases and J lost 0 bases. CDR3 size: 15 residues. The CDR3 bases are TGTGCCACCACCTGGGGGACTACGAACACCGGGGAGCTGTTTTTT. This translates into CATTWGTTNTGELFF.

This chain connects TRBV2 to TRBJ2-2, with TRBD2 as a possible D gene (5 bases). V was cut by 6 bases and J by 1 base, with 12 bases left in between. The germline CDR1 and CDR2 sequences are SNHLY and FYNNEI. The CDR3 sequence is 15 residues long. The CDR3 DNA is TGTGCCAGCAGAAGAGGGTCCGGGAACACCGGGGAGCTGTTTTTT. It encodes CASRRGSGNTGELFF.

The CDR3 protein is CASSQDQRWGYTF. The CDR3 nucleotides read TGTGCCAGCAGCCAAGATCAGAGATGGGGCTACACCTTC. V gene TRBV3-1 (or the pseudogene TRBV3-2) combines with J gene TRBJ1-2; D unclear. Looked up from germline, CDR1 is LGHDT and CDR2 is YNNKEL (reference sequence). There are 13 residues in the CDR3. V was clipped by 0 bases and J by 8 bases, with 10 bases between them.

The chain couples TRBV18 to TRBJ2-1, with 10 positions matching TRBD2. This CDR3 has 16 residues. Trimming took 0 bases from V and 12 from J; bases not matched to a gene: 11. Germline CDR1 and CDR2: KGHSH and LQKENI. The CDR3 nucleotides are TGTGCCAGCTCACCACCCTCAGCGGGAGGGCCGTTTGGGCAGTTCTTC. Its translation is CASSPPSAGGPFGQFF. The variable domain in full, completed from reference TRBV18 and TRBJ2-1, reads NAGVMQNPRHLVRRRGQEARLRCSPMKGHSHVYWYRQLPEEGLKFMVYLQKENIIDESGMPKERFSAEFPKEGPSILRIQQVVRGDSAAYFCASSPPSAGGPFGQFFGPGTRLTVL.

The CDR3 spells CASSEGRGVSYEQYF. The CDR3 DNA reads as TGTGCCAGCAGCGAGGGACGGGGAGTCTCCTACGAGCAGTACTTC. This chain uses TRBV3-1 (or the pseudogene TRBV3-2) with TRBJ2-7; D may be TRBD1 or TRBD2 (5 bases each). V lost 5 bases and J 0 bases, leaving 14 bases between the germline ends. The CDR3 contains 15 residues. Germline V CDR1 and CDR2: LGHDT, YNNKEL (reference sequence).

This chain uses TRBV5-6 with TRBJ1-1, with D uncertain. Germline V lookup: CDR1 SGHDT, CDR2 YYEEEE. V was trimmed by 1 base and J by 1 base, leaving 8 bases between them. The CDR3 is made up of 14 amino acids. The CDR3 sequence: CASSLLFSNTEAFF. The CDR3 nucleotides are TGTGCCAGCAGCTTGCTTTTTTCGAACACTGAAGCTTTCTTT.